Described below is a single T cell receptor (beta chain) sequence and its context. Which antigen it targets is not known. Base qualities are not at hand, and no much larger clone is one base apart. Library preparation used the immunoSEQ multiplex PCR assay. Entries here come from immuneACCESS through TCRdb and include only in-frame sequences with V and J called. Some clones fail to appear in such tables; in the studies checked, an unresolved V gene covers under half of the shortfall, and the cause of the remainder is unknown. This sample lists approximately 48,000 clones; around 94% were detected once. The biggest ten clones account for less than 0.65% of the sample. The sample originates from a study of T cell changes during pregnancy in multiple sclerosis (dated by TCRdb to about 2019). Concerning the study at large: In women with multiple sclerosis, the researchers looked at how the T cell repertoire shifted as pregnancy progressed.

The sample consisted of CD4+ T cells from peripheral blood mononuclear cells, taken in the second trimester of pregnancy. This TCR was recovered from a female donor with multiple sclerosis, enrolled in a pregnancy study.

CDR3 protein: CASSLFGGSSGNTIYF. The sequenced DNA is TGTGCCAGCAGCTTATTCGGCGGCTCCTCTGGAAACACCATATATTTT. The sequence joins TRBV7-9 to TRBJ1-3, with the identity of the D gene unclear. There are 16 amino acids in the CDR3, from cysteine to phenylalanine inclusive. The only DNA kept is the CDR3, 48 bases in frame from the first base. Deletion took 2 bases off V and 0 bases off J, with a span of 11 bases between the germline ends. For CDR1 and CDR2, the germline V gene (reference sequence) lists SEHNR and FQNEAQ.